These 12 T cell receptor beta chains were all obtained from the same sample, sequenced in a study of T cell changes during pregnancy in multiple sclerosis. Generated by immunoSEQ multiplex PCR, the TCRdb table keeps only in-frame clones and is missing some. Counted here are under 80,000 clones, over 80% occurring once; the ten biggest clones make up approximately 0.43%. Sequences were derived from CD4+ T cells from peripheral blood mononuclear cells, sampled in the second trimester of pregnancy. These receptors were taken from a female donor with multiple sclerosis, enrolled in a pregnancy study.

This clone was counted ten times or more. This chain links TRBV13 with TRBJ2-7, with D possibly TRBD1 on 6 matching bases. Looked up from germline, CDR1 is PRHDT and CDR2 is FYEKMQ (reference sequence). CDR3 length: 13 amino acids. V gave up 6 bases and J gave up 5 bases, with 14 bases separating them. DNA of the CDR3: TGTGCCAGCAGTTTGAGTTGGGGGCACGAGCAGTACTTC. Protein: CASSLSWGHEQYF.

In this sample, this clone turned up a few times. The chain links TRBV7-8 to TRBJ2-5; D is perhaps TRBD2 (6 bases). There are 17 residues in the CDR3. In germline, CDR1 is SGHVS, CDR2 FQNEAQ. V dropped 5 bases and J dropped 3 bases, with 22 bases sitting between them. The CDR3 here is CASSLPLGGRQKETQYF. The DNA for the CDR3 is TGTGCCAGCAGCCTCCCTTTGGGAGGTAGACAAAAAGAGACCCAGTACTTC.

The chain joins TRBV11-2 to TRBJ1-3, with D possibly matching TRBD1 (6 bases). CDR3 length: 16 residues. V gave up 4 bases and J gave up 5 bases, with 18 bases separating them. Germline V lookup: CDR1 SGHAT, CDR2 FQNNGV. CDR3 residues: CASSSPRGGSRNTIYF. The CDR3 bases are TGTGCCAGCAGCTCCCCTCGAGGGGGTTCGCGAAACACCATATATTTT.

The chain recombines TRBV5-1 with TRBJ2-5; 7 bases are a match to TRBD2. The CDR3 totals 13 residues. Trimming took 4 bases from V and 7 from J; bases not matched to a gene: 7. Germline-derived CDR1 and CDR2 are SGHRS and YFSETQ. CDR3 sequence (DNA): TGCGCCAGCAGCACGGGAGGAGAGGTGACCCAGTACTTC. Translated, it gives CASSTGGEVTQYF.

The CDR3 region is CASSSDRTNEKLFF. CDR3 sequence (DNA): TGTGCCAGCAGCTCTGACAGGACGAATGAAAAACTGTTTTTT. The J gene is TRBJ1-4, the V gene TRBV7-2; tentatively, D is TRBD1 (6 bases). The germline V and J ends were trimmed by 4 bases and 5 bases, with 11 bases remaining between them. The CDR3 totals 14 residues. Germline V gene data show CDR1 as SGHTA and CDR2 as FQGNSA. Full variable domain (outside the CDR3, taken from reference TRBV7-2 and TRBJ1-4): GAGVSQSPSNKVTEKGKDVELRCDPISGHTALYWYRQSLGQGLEFLIYFQGNSAPDKSGLPSDRFSAERTGGSVSTLTIQRTQQEDSAVYLCASSSDRTNEKLFFGSGTQLSVL.

The chain has TRBV30 and TRBJ2-7, with 9 bases aligning to TRBD2. The CDR3 has 14 amino acids. Per germline, CDR1 GTSNPN and CDR2 SVGIG (reference sequence). V lost 3 bases and J lost 0; bases outside the gene matches: 3. Here the CDR3 reads CAWRTSGYSYEQYF. The CDR3 DNA reads TGTGCCTGGAGGACTAGCGGATACTCCTACGAGCAGTACTTC.

This chain joins TRBV19 and TRBJ2-7; 9 bases line up with TRBD1. Trimming removed 8 bases from V and 5 bases from J; junction bases left unmatched: 10. The CDR3 is 14 amino acids. Germline V lookup: CDR1 LNHDA, CDR2 SQIVND (reference sequence). CDR3 sequence reads: CASRDLQGAHEQYF. The CDR3, as DNA: TGTGCCAGTCGAGACCTACAGGGGGCCCACGAGCAGTACTTC.

J is TRBJ1-2 and V is TRBV6-1, with D unresolved. Trimming stripped 3 bases from V and 1 base from J, with 18 bases between. Germline CDR1 is MNHNS and CDR2 is SASEGT. The CDR3 is 17 residues long. The CDR3 reads CASSEWRDTPVNYGYTF. DNA of the CDR3: TGTGCCAGCAGTGAGTGGAGGGATACCCCGGTTAACTATGGCTACACCTTC.

The chain uses TRBV7-6 and TRBJ2-7; TRBD2 agrees at 8 bases. With 2 bases clipped from V and 0 bases from J, the junction kept 6 bases outside the gene matches. Germline V gene lookup returns CDR1 SGHVS and CDR2 FNYEAQ. The length of the CDR3 is 16 residues. The CDR3 is CASSLSVGGGSYEQYF. The CDR3 nucleotides read TGTGCCAGCAGCTTAAGCGTCGGGGGGGGCTCCTACGAGCAGTACTTC.

CDR3 sequence: CASSPPVSTDTQYF. Written as DNA, the CDR3 is TGTGCCAGCTCACCACCTGTAAGCACAGATACGCAGTATTTT. The V call is TRBV18, the J call TRBJ2-3; no reliable D call. This CDR3 contains 14 residues. Looked up from germline, CDR1 is KGHSH and CDR2 is LQKENI. V was shortened by 0 bases and J by 0 bases, with 4 bases between the two germline ends.

This chain links TRBV18 with TRBJ1-1; possibly TRBD1 for D (5 bases). This CDR3 contains 13 residues. V was trimmed by 3 bases and J by 3 bases, leaving 8 bases between them. Germline CDR1 KGHSH, CDR2 LQKENI. CDR3: CASSPDSHTEAFF. The CDR3, as DNA: TGTGCCAGCTCACCCGACAGTCACACTGAAGCTTTCTTT.

The genes are TRBV2 and TRBJ2-7; 7 bases align to TRBD1. CDR1 is SNHLY, CDR2 FYNNEI, per germline. The CDR3 runs to 13 residues. Unmatched junction bases numbered 3, after V lost 5 bases and J lost 2 bases. The CDR3 coding sequence is TGTGCCAGCAGTTCTGGGACAGCCTACGAGCAGTACTTC. Its translation is CASSSGTAYEQYF.